Listed here is a single T cell receptor beta chain. Its antigen is unidentified. This entry is derived from a study of tumor-infiltrating lymphocytes in primary liver carcinoma. Germline DNA was also extracted, and blood RNA derived from unsorted whole blood. The CDR3 sequence is 14 residues long. CDR1 is SGHDN, CDR2 FVKESK, per germline. The V and J ends lost 4 bases and 1 base respectively, with 7 bases between them. Study-level findings and limits: CD8+ and CD4+ repertoires went uncompared, the samples being bulk unsorted.

From 450 to 550 ng total RNA, TCR beta cDNA was generated with a primer in the constant region. Libraries for TCR beta were built through three nested multiplex PCR rounds, which together made up a slightly modified ARM-PCR procedure. TRBV1-TRBV30 forward and Cbeta reverse primers drove the first two roughly 10-cycle rounds. Each CDR3 protein gets one entry after TCRdb re-called the multiplex PCR reads with MiXCR. This sample yields about 330,000 distinct CDR3 sequences, of which around three fifths are seen a single time; about 6.5% belongs to the top ten. The receptor's source is a man aged 40-49 years with primary liver carcinoma and hepatitis B virus infection. V and J are TRBV14 and TRBJ2-2; no reliable D call. Sequencing was performed on peripheral blood. This CDR3 is CASSPTRNTGELFF. The CDR3 region has the DNA TGTGCCAGCAGCCCCACGAGGAACACCGGGGAGCTGTTTTTT.